The 25 T cell receptor beta chains listed next were all sequenced from one sample in a study of OX40 agonist ivuxolimab in advanced cancers. Assay: immunoSEQ multiplex PCR; the TCRdb copy retains only in-frame clones and omits some. Seen here are about 70,000 clones, approximately 90% observed once, and the top ten hold 6.5% to 8.5%. The specimen was CD4+ or CD8+ T cells sorted from blood, collected in a trial of the OX40 agonist ivuxolimab. The receptors come from an adult with an advanced solid tumor such as melanoma, head and neck, liver or kidney cancer.

The chain recombines TRBV7-9 with TRBJ2-5; tentatively, D is TRBD1 or TRBD2 (5 bases each). CDR1 and CDR2 (germline): SEHNR, FQNEAQ (reference sequence). The length of the CDR3 is 17 residues. The V and J ends lost 1 base and 7 bases respectively, with 22 bases between them. The CDR3 protein is CASSLEGWVGPDLTQYF. For the CDR3, the DNA is TGTGCCAGCAGCTTAGAAGGCTGGGTGGGACCGGATTTGACCCAGTACTTC.

This rearrangement joins TRBV19 to TRBJ2-3; 7 positions match TRBD2. V lost 10 bases to trimming and J lost 0 bases; unmatched junction nucleotides: 7. Germline V gene sequence: CDR1 LNHDA, CDR2 SQIVND (reference sequence). The CDR3 runs 14 residues. The CDR3 here is CATQGGHSTDTQYF. The CDR3 DNA sequence: TGTGCCACTCAGGGAGGGCATAGCACAGATACGCAGTATTTT.

This chain links TRBV19 with TRBJ2-5, with TRBD2 identical over 13 bases. The CDR3 spans 15 residues. V lost 6 bases, J lost 5 bases, and 6 bases stayed unmatched. Germline loops: CDR1 LNHDA, CDR2 SQIVND (reference sequence). The CDR3 reads CASRNGLAGDETQYF. The CDR3 coding sequence is TGTGCCAGTAGAAATGGACTAGCGGGGGATGAGACCCAGTACTTC.

Note on this clone: The sample holds other DNA sequences that translate to the same CDR3. This chain links TRBV27 with TRBJ2-7; TRBD1 matches 12 bases. Per the germline V gene, CDR1 is MNHEY and CDR2 is SMNVEV (reference sequence). This CDR3 region has 14 residues. The trim removed 4 bases at V and 4 bases at J, leaving 2 bases unmatched. Here the CDR3 reads CASSWGQGAYEQYF. Written as DNA, the CDR3 is TGTGCCAGCAGTTGGGGACAGGGGGCTTACGAGCAGTACTTC.

This chain connects TRBV5-1 to TRBJ2-3; D is possibly TRBD2 (5 bases). Looked up from germline, CDR1 is SGHRS and CDR2 is YFSETQ. V lost 0 bases, J lost 1 base, and 9 bases lay in between. This CDR3 region has 15 residues. CDR3 bases: TGCGCCAGCAGCTTGGAGGACTGGGGCACAGATACGCAGTATTTT. This codes for CASSLEDWGTDTQYF.

This rearrangement joins TRBV9 to TRBJ1-1; TRBD1 agrees at 7 bases. Germline assignment: CDR1 SGDLS and CDR2 YYNGEE. This CDR3 is built from 15 residues. Losses at the gene ends were 3 bases for V and 0 bases for J; bases not matched to a gene: 5. CDR3 region: CASSEGAGLNTEAFF. The CDR3 region has the DNA TGTGCCAGCAGCGAGGGGGCAGGTCTGAACACTGAAGCTTTCTTT.

This chain connects TRBV10-1 to TRBJ1-1, with 7 positions matching TRBD1. J gave up 5 bases and V 10 bases, and 4 bases lay outside the gene matches. CDR1 and CDR2 from the germline V gene are WNHNN and SYGVQD (reference sequence). The CDR3 is 11 residues long. CDR3 nucleotides: TGCGCCACTTCACAGGGGACTGAAGCTTTCTTT. It is translated as CATSQGTEAFF.

This chain connects TRBV9 to TRBJ2-7; TRBD2 agrees at 13 bases. The CDR3 contains 15 residues. J gave up 6 bases and V 2 bases, and 5 bases lay outside the gene matches. CDR1 is SGDLS and CDR2 is YYNGEE in the germline V gene. CDR3 residues: CASSVTSGGAAEQYF. The DNA for the CDR3 is TGTGCCAGCAGCGTTACTAGCGGGGGGGCCGCCGAGCAGTACTTC.

This rearrangement joins TRBV4-1 to TRBJ2-3; TRBD2 matches at 11 bases. The trim removed 3 bases at V and 1 base at J, leaving 6 bases unmatched. This CDR3 has 17 residues. Germline V CDR1 and CDR2: MGHRA, YSYEKL. This chain's CDR3 is CASSHLLTSGGTDTQYF. CDR3 sequence (DNA): TGCGCCAGCAGCCATCTATTGACTAGCGGGGGCACAGATACGCAGTATTTT.

The CDR3 loop reads CASSSPRTSHFEQYF. The CDR3 nucleotides read TGTGCCAGCAGCTCGCCTCGGACTAGTCATTTCGAGCAGTACTTC. The J gene is TRBJ2-7, the V gene TRBV7-9; TRBD2 matches at 7 bases. J lost 6 bases, V lost 4 bases, and 12 bases had no gene match. CDR1 and CDR2 (germline): SEHNR, FQNEAQ (reference sequence). The CDR3 totals 15 residues.

This chain joins TRBV25-1 and TRBJ1-2; 10 nucleotides line up with TRBD1. Germline V CDR1 and CDR2: MGHDK, SYGVNS. Losses at the gene ends were 1 base for V and 0 bases for J; bases not matched to a gene: 8. CDR3 length: 18 residues. For the CDR3, the DNA is TGTGCCAGCAGTGAATTATTCGGACAGGGGGATACTAACTATGGCTACACCTTC. Amino acid sequence: CASSELFGQGDTNYGYTF.

The chain couples TRBV11-1 to TRBJ2-1; no reliable D call. The germline V and J ends were trimmed by 4 bases and 0 bases, with 13 bases remaining between them. The germline CDR1 and CDR2 sequences are SGHAT and FQDESV (reference sequence). This CDR3 is built from 16 residues. Here the CDR3 DNA reads TGTGCCAGCAGCTACGGCTACCTCAGCTCCTACAATGAGCAGTTCTTC. This gives the protein CASSYGYLSSYNEQFF.

This rearrangement joins TRBV29-1 to TRBJ2-1, with 14 bases matching TRBD2. The CDR3 is 17 residues long. Germline CDR1 reads SQVTM; CDR2 reads ANQGSEA. Unmatched junction bases numbered 5, after V lost 4 bases and J lost 0 bases. CDR3 amino acids: CSVVGTSGGSSYNEQFF. The CDR3 DNA reads as TGCAGCGTTGTTGGGACTAGCGGGGGAAGCTCCTACAATGAGCAGTTCTTC.

Only a few counts were recorded for this clone. The gene calls are TRBV4-2 and TRBJ1-2; perhaps TRBD1 as D (5 bases). Between the trimmed V and J ends, which lost 5 bases and 4 bases, there was a span of 14 bases. CDR1 is LGHNA, CDR2 YNFKEQ, per germline. The CDR3 runs to 14 residues. CDR3 coding DNA: TGTGCCAGCAGCTCATTGCCTGGGGGCTATGGCTACACCTTC. Translated: CASSSLPGGYGYTF.

The chain couples TRBV5-1 to TRBJ2-1; D unclear. The CDR3 covers 11 residues. With 0 bases removed from V and 6 bases from J, the gap between germline ends came to 1 base. CDR1 and CDR2 from the germline V gene are SGHRS and YFSETQ. The CDR3: CASSLANEQFF. The CDR3 DNA reads as TGCGCCAGCAGCTTGGCCAATGAGCAGTTCTTC.

This rearrangement joins TRBV10-2 to TRBJ1-1; a possible D gene is TRBD1 (5 bases). From germline, CDR1 is WSHSY and CDR2 SAAADI. V was shortened by 6 bases and J by 5 bases, with 13 bases between the two germline ends. The CDR3 extends over 13 amino acids. CDR3 sequence: CASRAGRGTEAFF. CDR3 DNA sequence: TGCGCCAGCAGGGCAGGGCGGGGGACTGAAGCTTTCTTT.

This sequence joins TRBV27 and TRBJ1-6; D ambiguous. CDR3 length: 15 amino acids. Germline-derived CDR1 and CDR2 are MNHEY and SMNVEV (reference sequence). Deletions cut 7 bases from V and 0 bases from J, with 10 bases between. CDR3 in amino acids: CASTLTSSYNSPLHF. The CDR3 region has the DNA TGTGCCAGCACTCTTACTAGCTCCTATAATTCACCCCTCCACTTT.

The chain links TRBV7-3 to TRBJ2-1; 10 nucleotides align to TRBD2. CDR1 and CDR2 from the germline V gene are SGHTA and FQGTGA. The V and J ends lost 4 bases and 10 bases, in that order; junction bases with no gene match: 13. The CDR3 sequence is 16 residues long. This CDR3 reads CASSSPRAGGPQEQFF. The DNA of the CDR3 is TGTGCCAGCAGCTCACCACGAGCGGGGGGGCCACAAGAGCAGTTCTTC.

The chain has TRBV4-3 and TRBJ1-1, with 7 bases matching TRBD1. Germline lookup yields CDR1 LGHNA and CDR2 YSLEER. The CDR3 spans 16 residues. Trimming cost V 4 bases and J 3 bases; bases outside gene matches: 11. The CDR3: CASSLGTAALDTEAFF. In nucleotides, the CDR3 is TGCGCCAGCAGCCTTGGGACAGCTGCGTTGGACACTGAAGCTTTCTTT.

This clone was picked up one time. The rearrangement uses TRBV7-6 and TRBJ2-1, with TRBD1 matching 8 bases. Germline assignment: CDR1 SGHVS and CDR2 FNYEAQ. This CDR3 comprises 18 residues. V lost 5 bases and J lost 10; bases outside the gene matches: 22. The CDR3 reads CASSPTLSDRGLFGEQFF. The CDR3 nucleotides are TGTGCCAGCAGCCCCACCCTGTCAGACAGGGGCCTTTTTGGGGAGCAGTTCTTC.

CDR3 protein: CASSYGGLAGETYEQYF. Written as DNA, the CDR3 is TGTGCCAGCAGCTATGGGGGACTAGCGGGGGAAACCTACGAGCAGTACTTC. The rearrangement joins TRBV7-8 to TRBJ2-7, with 14 bases lining up with TRBD2. The V gene's germline CDR1 is SGHVS and CDR2 FQNEAQ. The CDR3 covers 17 residues. The trim removed 4 bases at V and 2 bases at J, leaving 7 bases unmatched.

The CDR3 region is CSVDGGGDGYTF. The CDR3 DNA is TGCAGCGTTGATGGTGGAGGGGATGGCTACACCTTC. This chain connects TRBV29-1 to TRBJ1-2; the D gene is possibly TRBD1 (5 bases). Trimming removed 3 bases at V and 6 bases at J, with 11 bases between. CDR3 length: 12 residues. Germline lookup yields CDR1 SQVTM and CDR2 ANQGSEA.

The V and J genes are TRBV12-5 and TRBJ1-6, with D perhaps matching TRBD1 (5 bases). The CDR3 consists of 16 residues. Trimming removed 0 bases from V and 7 bases from J, with 13 bases in between. Germline loops: CDR1 LGHNT, CDR2 FRNRAP. The CDR3 DNA sequence: TGTGCTAGTGGTTTGGTATGGGGCGGGGTGAATTCACCCCTCCACTTT. This codes for CASGLVWGGVNSPLHF.

In its sample, this clone was seen once. The rearrangement joins TRBV6-1 to TRBJ2-1, with 9 bases that match TRBD1. The length of the CDR3 is 15 residues. V shed 3 bases and J 10 bases; nucleotides not matched to a gene: 10. Germline V CDR1 and CDR2: MNHNS, SASEGT. The CDR3 nucleotides are TGTGCCAGCAGTGAGCAAATAACAGGGGGCGACGAGCAGTTCTTC. Protein sequence: CASSEQITGGDEQFF.

The chain employs TRBV27 and TRBJ1-2, with D perhaps TRBD1 (6 bases). Germline CDR1 reads MNHEY; CDR2 reads SMNVEV (reference sequence). V lost 1 base and J 2 bases, leaving 8 bases between the germline ends. This CDR3 comprises 14 residues. This CDR3 is CASSLYTGNYGYTF. The CDR3 nucleotides are TGTGCCAGCAGTTTATATACAGGGAACTATGGCTACACCTTC.